This T cell receptor beta chain was found in a study of cytomegalovirus exposure and HLA in healthy donors. The study's findings and limits: Analyses of presence and absence presupposed an approximately uniform sequencing depth across donors.

The CDR3 spans 17 residues. CDR1 is MNHEY and CDR2 is SMNVEV in the germline V gene (reference sequence). The ends lost 5 bases at V and 4 bases at J; junction bases unmatched: 15. Regarding this clone: Antigen: not known.

Both 60 Vbeta primers and 13 Jbeta primers went into the PCR. The table came from immunoSEQ multiplex PCR; TCRdb's copy has only in-frame clones and leaves some out. The sample lists about 200,000 clones, roughly 80% seen once, with 2.1% in the top ten. Sequenced sample: PBMCs. This receptor was taken from a woman between 25 and 40 years old in good health and CMV-seropositive. J is TRBJ2-7 and V is TRBV27, with 9 bases matching TRBD2. CDR3 in amino acids: CASSPIWGGGATYEQYF. CDR3 coding DNA: TGTGCCAGCAGTCCTATCTGGGGCGGGGGGGCCACGTACGAGCAGTACTTC.